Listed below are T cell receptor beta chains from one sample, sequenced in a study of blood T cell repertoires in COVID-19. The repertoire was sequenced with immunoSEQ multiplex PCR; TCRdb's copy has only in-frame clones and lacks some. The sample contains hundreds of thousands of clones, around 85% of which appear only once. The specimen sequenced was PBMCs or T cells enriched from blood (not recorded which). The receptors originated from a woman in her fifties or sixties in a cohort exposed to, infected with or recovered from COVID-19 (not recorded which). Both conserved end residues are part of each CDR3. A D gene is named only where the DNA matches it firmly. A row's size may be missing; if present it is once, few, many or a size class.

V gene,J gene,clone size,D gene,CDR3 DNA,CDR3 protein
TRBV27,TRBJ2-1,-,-,TGTGCCAGCAGCCTCCCGTTTAGCTCTGAGCAGTTCTTC,CASSLPFSSEQFF
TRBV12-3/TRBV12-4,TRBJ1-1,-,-,TGTGCCAGCAATTCATGGGGAGGCACTGAAGCTTTCTTT,CASNSWGGTEAFF
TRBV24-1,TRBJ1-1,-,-,TGTGCCACAAGGCGGGGGGAAGGATCTGAAGCTTTCTTT,CATRRGEGSEAFF
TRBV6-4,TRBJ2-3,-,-,TGTGCCAGCAGTGACTCGACAGGCACAGATACGCAGTATTTT,CASSDSTGTDTQYF
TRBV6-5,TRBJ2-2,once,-,TGTGCCCTCCCCCCTTCTAGAAGTTTCACCGGGGAGCTGTTTTTT,CALPPSRSFTGELFF
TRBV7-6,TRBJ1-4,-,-,TGTGCCAGCAGCTCGAGATTAAATGAAAAACTGTTTTTT,CASSSRLNEKLFF
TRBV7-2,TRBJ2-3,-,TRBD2,TGTGCCAGCGGGACTAGCGGGGGGCACCACACAGATACGCAGTATTTT,CASGTSGGHHTDTQYF
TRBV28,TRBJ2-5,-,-,TGTGCCAGCACCGTCGGATGGTCGGGAGAGACCCAGTACTTC,CASTVGWSGETQYF
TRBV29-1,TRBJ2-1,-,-,TGCAGCGTCAACCGGGGCTCCTACAATGAGCAGTTCTTC,CSVNRGSYNEQFF
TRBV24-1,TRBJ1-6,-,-,TGTGCCACCAGACTTGGGGGGAATAAAAATAATTCACCCCTCCACTTT,CATRLGGNKNNSPLHF
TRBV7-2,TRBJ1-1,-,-,TGTGCCAGCCGAGGGGATAGCGGGACTGAAGCTTTCTTT,CASRGDSGTEAFF
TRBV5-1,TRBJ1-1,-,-,TGCGCCAGCAGCACGGCCCAAGGCCAGGGCACTGAAGCTTTCTTT,CASSTAQGQGTEAFF
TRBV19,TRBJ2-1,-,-,TGTGCCAGTAGTATCGGCGGCCCCGGTGAGCAGTTCTTC,CASSIGGPGEQFF
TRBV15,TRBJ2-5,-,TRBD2,TGTGCCACCAGCGCAGGACTAGCGGGGGAAGAGACCCAGTACTTC,CATSAGLAGEETQYF
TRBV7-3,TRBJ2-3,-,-,TGTGCCAGCAGCTTAGGTAGCGGTCGCACAGATACGCAGTATTTT,CASSLGSGRTDTQYF
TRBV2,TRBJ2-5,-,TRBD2,TGTGCCATAGCGGGGGGGCAGGAGACCCAGTACTTC,CAIAGGQETQYF
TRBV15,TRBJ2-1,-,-,TGTGCCACCAGCAGAAAGACTTCGAGCTCCTACAATGAGCAGTTCTTC,CATSRKTSSSYNEQFF
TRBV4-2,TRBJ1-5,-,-,TGTGCCAGCAGCCAAGATAGCCAGGGGAGAGGTCAGCCCCAGCATTTT,CASSQDSQGRGQPQHF
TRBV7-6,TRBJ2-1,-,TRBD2,TGTGCCAGCAGCTTGGCTCCTCGGGCTAGCGGGGGTGCGAATGAGCAGTTCTTC,CASSLAPRASGGANEQFF
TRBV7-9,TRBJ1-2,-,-,TGTGCCAGCAGTTCCTGGGGCTCTAACTATGGCTACACCTTC,CASSSWGSNYGYTF
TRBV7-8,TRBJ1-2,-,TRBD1,TGTGCCAGCAGCTTAGCCCCCACAGGGGTTGGCTACACCTTC,CASSLAPTGVGYTF
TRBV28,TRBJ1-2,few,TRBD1,TGTGCCAGCAGTCTCCTACAGGGGAGAAGGGGCGGCTACACCTTC,CASSLLQGRRGGYTF
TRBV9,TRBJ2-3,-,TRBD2,TGTGCCAGCAGCGTAGGTCGGCTAGCGGAGGCCACAGATACGCAGTATTTT,CASSVGRLAEATDTQYF
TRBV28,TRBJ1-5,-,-,TGTGCCAGCAACGAGGGGACATACGGTCAGCCCCAGCATTTT,CASNEGTYGQPQHF
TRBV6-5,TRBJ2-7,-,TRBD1,TGTGCCAGCAGTTACAGAGGACAGGGGGCAGTTTACGAGCAGTACTTC,CASSYRGQGAVYEQYF
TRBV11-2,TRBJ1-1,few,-,TGTGCCAGCAGCTTTCACGGGGCTGAAGCTTTCTTT,CASSFHGAEAFF
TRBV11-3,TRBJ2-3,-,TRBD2,TGTGCCAGCAGCTGGACTAGCGGGGGACCCACAGATACGCAGTATTTT,CASSWTSGGPTDTQYF
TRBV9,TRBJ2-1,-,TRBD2,TGTGCCAGCAGCGCCCAGGGAGGGATCAATGAGCAGTTCTTC,CASSAQGGINEQFF
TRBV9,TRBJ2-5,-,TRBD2,TGTGCCAGCAGCGTAGCGACTAGCGGGGGAGGTCCCCAAGAGACCCAGTACTTC,CASSVATSGGGPQETQYF
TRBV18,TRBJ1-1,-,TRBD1,TGTGCCAGCTCTCGGGACAGGGTGAACACTGAAGCTTTCTTT,CASSRDRVNTEAFF
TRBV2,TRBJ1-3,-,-,TGTGCCAGCGCGTCTGGAAACACCATATATTTT,CASASGNTIYF
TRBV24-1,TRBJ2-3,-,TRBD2,TGTGCCACCAGTGACTCAGGACTAGCGGGATACACAGATACGCAGTATTTT,CATSDSGLAGYTDTQYF
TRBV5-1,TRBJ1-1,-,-,TGCGCCAGCAGCTTGGCGGGGGGTGGCACTGAAGCTTTCTTT,CASSLAGGGTEAFF
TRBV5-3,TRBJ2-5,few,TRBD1,TGTGCCAGTCGCTCCGGGGACAGGGGATCAGAGACCCAGTACTTC,CASRSGDRGSETQYF
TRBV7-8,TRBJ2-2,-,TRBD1,TGTGCCAGCAGCTCTAGGGACAGAGGGAACACCGGGGAGCTGTTTTTT,CASSSRDRGNTGELFF
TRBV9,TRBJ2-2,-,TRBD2,TGTGCCAGCAGCGTTCGGGGGGACGCGAACACCGGGGAGCTGTTTTTT,CASSVRGDANTGELFF
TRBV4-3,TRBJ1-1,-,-,TGCGCCAGCAGGCTCGACAGCAAGAACACTGAAGCTTTCTTT,CASRLDSKNTEAFF